These 21 T cell receptor beta chains came from one sample sequenced in a study of shared clonotypes between healthy human individuals. TCRdb's table, derived via immunoSEQ multiplex PCR, lists solely in-frame clones and lacks some. Counted here are about 680,000 clones, approximately 75% occurring once; the ten biggest clones make up 1.8%. Sequencing used memory CD4+ T cells sorted from blood. Subset denoted: CD45RA-negative fraction. The receptors originated from a woman in her thirties in good health.

V and J are TRBV5-4 and TRBJ2-5; D is possibly TRBD1 or TRBD2 (5 bases each). Trimming shortened V by 5 bases and J by 5 bases, and 16 bases separated the two germline ends. The V gene's germline CDR1 is SGHNT and CDR2 YYREEE (reference sequence). The CDR3 is made up of 14 amino acids. CDR3 coding DNA: TGTGCCAGCAGGGGACCAGAGGTGTTCGAGACCCAGTACTTC. This sequence encodes CASRGPEVFETQYF.

The chain recombines TRBV7-8 with TRBJ2-1; 9 bases fit TRBD2. Trimming cost V 5 bases and J 7 bases; bases outside gene matches: 15. The CDR3 contains 17 residues. Per the germline V gene, CDR1 is SGHVS and CDR2 is FQNEAQ. CDR3 residues: CASSLHASGMGANEQFF. The CDR3 nucleotides are TGTGCCAGCAGCCTCCACGCTAGCGGGATGGGGGCTAATGAGCAGTTCTTC.

This sequence joins TRBV7-3 and TRBJ2-5; D could derive from TRBD1 or TRBD2 (5 bases each). V was shortened by 4 bases and J by 4 bases, with 10 bases between the two germline ends. Germline V gene data show CDR1 as SGHTA and CDR2 as FQGTGA. The CDR3 is 13 residues long. The chain's CDR3 is CASSSMRGETQYF. In nucleotides, the CDR3 is TGTGCCAGCAGCTCCATGAGGGGAGAGACCCAGTACTTC.

V is TRBV6-5 and J is TRBJ2-2, with D perhaps TRBD1 (5 bases). Germline CDR1 is MNHEY and CDR2 is SVGAGI. The length of the CDR3 is 15 residues. V lost 3 bases and J lost 5, with 13 bases in between. Here the CDR3 reads CASSYVPGLTGELFF. Here the CDR3 DNA reads TGTGCCAGCAGTTATGTCCCAGGGCTTACCGGGGAGCTGTTTTTT.

V usage is TRBV5-6 and J usage is TRBJ2-7, with TRBD2 identical over 13 bases. The CDR3 length is 15 residues. The germline CDR1 and CDR2 sequences are SGHDT and YYEEEE. The trim removed 4 bases at V and 4 bases at J, leaving 5 bases unmatched. The CDR3 is CASSTAGLAGYEQYF. CDR3 bases: TGTGCCAGCAGCACTGCGGGACTAGCGGGATACGAGCAGTACTTC.

This clone was recorded a few times. The chain employs TRBV30 and TRBJ1-2; 7 nucleotides align to TRBD1. This CDR3 has 12 residues. V shed 0 bases, J shed 6 bases, and the junction held 1 base outside the gene matches. Germline CDR1 and CDR2: GTSNPN and SVGIG (reference sequence). The CDR3 protein is CAWSVGGHGYTF. CDR3 bases: TGTGCCTGGAGTGTAGGGGGCCATGGCTACACCTTC.

The chain couples TRBV7-7 to TRBJ2-5, with unresolved D. The CDR3 loop spans 12 amino acids. CDR1 and CDR2 from the germline V gene are SSHAT and FNYEAQ (reference sequence). Trimming took off 5 bases at V and 4 bases at J, with 8 bases between the two ends. The CDR3 DNA follows: TGTGCCAGCAGCAATTTCCGAGAGACCCAGTACTTC. This gives the protein CASSNFRETQYF.

This sequence joins TRBV27 and TRBJ1-1; D not resolved. Germline CDR1 and CDR2: MNHEY and SMNVEV (reference sequence). The ends were cut back, 0 bases at V and 4 bases at J, with 9 bases in the middle. This CDR3 region has 14 residues. CDR3 DNA sequence: TGTGCCAGCAGTTTATCGTGGGTACGCACTGAAGCTTTCTTT. This encodes CASSLSWVRTEAFF.

This sequence joins TRBV9 and TRBJ2-3; perhaps TRBD1 as D (5 bases). Trimming pared 1 base from V and 5 bases from J, leaving 14 bases between. In germline, CDR1 is SGDLS, CDR2 YYNGEE. The CDR3 is 15 amino acids. CDR3 in amino acids: CASSVSGSHLDTQYF. The CDR3 coding sequence is TGTGCCAGCAGCGTATCAGGGTCGCACTTAGATACGCAGTATTTT.

The rearrangement joins TRBV27 to TRBJ2-3, with TRBD2 as a possible D gene (7 bases). Trimming took 7 bases from V and 0 from J, leaving 11 bases between them. This CDR3 is built from 14 residues. Germline lookup yields CDR1 MNHEY and CDR2 SMNVEV (reference sequence). CDR3 in DNA: TGTGCCAGCACCCGGGGGGCTAGCACAGATACGCAGTATTTT. Its translation: CASTRGASTDTQYF.

A single count supports this clone. Other nucleotide sequences from this sample produce the same CDR3. The chain couples TRBV5-1 to TRBJ2-5, with D perhaps matching TRBD2 (5 bases). Matching the DNA end better, TRBJ2-7 makes the J call doubtful. The CDR3 length is 14 residues. The V gene's germline CDR1 is SGHRS and CDR2 YFSETQ. The CDR3 protein is CASSLGAGPYEQYF. DNA for the CDR3: TGCGCCAGCAGCTTGGGGGCGGGCCCCTACGAGCAGTACTTC.

The rearrangement joins TRBV11-3 to TRBJ2-1; D possibly corresponds to TRBD1 (6 bases). V was clipped by 4 bases and J by 0 bases, with 13 bases between them. The CDR3 covers 16 residues. Germline assignment: CDR1 SGHNT and CDR2 YENEEA. The CDR3 protein is CASSSGQTSSYNEQFF. In DNA form, the CDR3 reads TGTGCCAGCAGCTCCGGACAGACCAGCTCCTACAATGAGCAGTTCTTC.

The table lists this clone with a few counts. The rearrangement uses TRBV5-6 and TRBJ2-7, with a weak D call TRBD2 (5 bases). CDR1 SGHDT and CDR2 YYEEEE come from the germline V gene. The CDR3 has 11 amino acids. V was cut by 3 bases and J by 6 bases, with 7 bases left in between. The CDR3 DNA follows: TGTGCCAGCAGCTCCCGGGGCGAGCAGTACTTC. Translation gives CASSSRGEQYF.

In this sample, this clone turned up a few times. V is TRBV5-1 and J is TRBJ2-1; no definite D call. Trimming shortened V by 0 bases and J by 0 bases, and 7 bases separated the two germline ends. This CDR3 is 15 amino acids long. Germline loops: CDR1 SGHRS, CDR2 YFSETQ. The CDR3, as DNA: TGCGCCAGCAGCTTGGACGCCGTCTCCTACAATGAGCAGTTCTTC. It translates to CASSLDAVSYNEQFF.

The V call is TRBV7-7, the J call TRBJ2-5, with D possibly matching TRBD2 (5 bases). The V end lost 3 bases, the J end lost 5 bases, and 16 bases lay between the germline ends. The germline gives CDR1 SSHAT, CDR2 FNYEAQ (reference sequence). The length of the CDR3 is 15 residues. This CDR3 is CASSLARGRGETQYF. CDR3 nucleotides: TGTGCCAGCAGCTTGGCGCGTGGGCGAGGGGAGACCCAGTACTTC. Full variable domain (outside the CDR3, taken from reference TRBV7-7 and TRBJ2-5): GAGVSQSPRYKVTKRGQDVTLRCDPISSHATLYWYQQALGQGPEFLTYFNYEAQPDKSGLPSDRFSAERPEGSISTLTIQRTEQRDSAMYRCASSLARGRGETQYFGPGTRLLVL.

The chain links TRBV7-3 to TRBJ2-5; D not resolved. The CDR3 spans 13 residues. Germline CDR1 and CDR2: SGHTA and FQGTGA. Trimming removed 5 bases from V and 3 bases from J, with 10 bases in between. The CDR3 DNA sequence: TGTGCCAGCAGCCCCTCGCGAGAAGAGACCCAGTACTTC. Translated, it gives CASSPSREETQYF.

The rearrangement joins TRBV30 to TRBJ2-7; D might be TRBD2 (5 bases). Deletions cut 3 bases from V and 2 bases from J, with 14 bases between. This CDR3 region has 14 residues. Germline lookup yields CDR1 GTSNPN and CDR2 SVGIG (reference sequence). The chain's CDR3 is CAWRWTTTAYEQYF. CDR3 sequence (DNA): TGTGCCTGGAGGTGGACGACTACTGCCTACGAGCAGTACTTC.

This clone was detected once. This chain links TRBV5-1 with TRBJ2-1; TRBD2 agrees at 12 bases. The V gene's germline CDR1 is SGHRS and CDR2 YFSETQ. V shed 0 bases and J 0 bases; nucleotides not matched to a gene: 10. This CDR3 comprises 20 residues. The CDR3 reads CASSLAGTSGPGSSYNEQFF. The CDR3 coding sequence is TGCGCCAGCAGCTTGGCGGGGACTAGCGGGCCTGGAAGCTCCTACAATGAGCAGTTCTTC. Full variable domain (rest looked up from reference TRBV5-1 and TRBJ2-1): KAGVTQTPRYLIKTRGQQVTLSCSPISGHRSVSWYQQTPGQGLQFLFEYFSETQRNKGNFPGRFSGRQFSNSRSEMNVSTLELGDSALYLCASSLAGTSGPGSSYNEQFFGPGTRLTVL.

The chain combines TRBV27 with TRBJ2-7, with D possibly being TRBD1 or TRBD2 (6 bases each). The CDR3 consists of 13 residues. CDR1 and CDR2 from the germline V gene are MNHEY and SMNVEV (reference sequence). The ends were cut back, 3 bases at V and 7 bases at J, with 13 bases in the middle. CDR3 DNA sequence: TGTGCCAGCAGTTTCACTAGGGGGAGGGAGCAGTACTTC. Translating it yields CASSFTRGREQYF.

The chain employs TRBV30 and TRBJ2-5; TRBD2 aligns across 10 bases. In germline, CDR1 is GTSNPN, CDR2 SVGIG (reference sequence). This CDR3 contains 14 residues. The V gene end was trimmed by 3 bases and the J gene end by 5 bases; junction bases not matched to a gene: 6. CDR3 region: CAWRRAGGVETQYF. CDR3 coding DNA: TGTGCCTGGAGAAGAGCGGGAGGGGTGGAGACCCAGTACTTC. The full variable domain, completed using reference TRBV30 and TRBJ2-5, is SQTIHQWPATLVQPVGSPLSLECTVEGTSNPNLYWYRQAAGRGLQLLFYSVGIGQISSEVPQNLSASRPQDRQFILSSKKLLLSDSGFYLCAWRRAGGVETQYFGPGTRLLVL.

The genes are TRBV4-2 and TRBJ2-5; 7 bases agree with TRBD2. This CDR3 is built from 16 residues. The junction had 8 bases not matched to a gene; V was cut back by 1 base and J by 3 bases. Germline V gene data show CDR1 as LGHNA and CDR2 as YNFKEQ. CDR3 nucleotide sequence: TGTGCCAGCAGCCAAGTCGAGGCTAGCGGAAAAGAGACCCAGTACTTC. Translation: CASSQVEASGKETQYF.